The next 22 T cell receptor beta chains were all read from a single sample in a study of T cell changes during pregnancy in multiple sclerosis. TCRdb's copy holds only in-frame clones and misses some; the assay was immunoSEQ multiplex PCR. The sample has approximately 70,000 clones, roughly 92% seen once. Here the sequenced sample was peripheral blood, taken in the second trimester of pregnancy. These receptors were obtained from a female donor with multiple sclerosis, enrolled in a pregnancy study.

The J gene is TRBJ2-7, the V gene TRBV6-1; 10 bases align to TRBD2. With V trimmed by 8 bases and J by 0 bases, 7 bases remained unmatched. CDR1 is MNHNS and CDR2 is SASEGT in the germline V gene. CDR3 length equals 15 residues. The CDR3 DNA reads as TGTGCCAGCCACGTGACTAGCGGGTTCTCCTACGAGCAGTACTTC. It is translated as CASHVTSGFSYEQYF.

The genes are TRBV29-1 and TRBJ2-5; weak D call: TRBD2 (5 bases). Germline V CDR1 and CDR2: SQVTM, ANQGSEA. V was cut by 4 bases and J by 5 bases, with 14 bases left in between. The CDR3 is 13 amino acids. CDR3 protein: CSVVGRRLETQYF. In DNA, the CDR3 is TGCAGCGTTGTTGGCAGGAGGTTGGAGACCCAGTACTTC.

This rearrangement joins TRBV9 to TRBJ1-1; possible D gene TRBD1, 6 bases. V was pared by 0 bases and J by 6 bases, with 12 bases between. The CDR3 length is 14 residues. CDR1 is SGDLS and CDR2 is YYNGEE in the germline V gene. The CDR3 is CASSVVAEGAEAFF. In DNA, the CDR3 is TGTGCCAGCAGCGTAGTGGCAGAGGGGGCTGAAGCTTTCTTT.

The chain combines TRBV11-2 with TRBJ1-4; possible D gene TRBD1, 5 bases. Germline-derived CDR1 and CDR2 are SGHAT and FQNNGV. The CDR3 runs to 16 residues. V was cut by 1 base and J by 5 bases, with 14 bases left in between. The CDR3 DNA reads TGTGCCAGCAGCTTAGGGAGTTCGGCAGGGAATGAAAAACTGTTTTTT. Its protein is CASSLGSSAGNEKLFF.

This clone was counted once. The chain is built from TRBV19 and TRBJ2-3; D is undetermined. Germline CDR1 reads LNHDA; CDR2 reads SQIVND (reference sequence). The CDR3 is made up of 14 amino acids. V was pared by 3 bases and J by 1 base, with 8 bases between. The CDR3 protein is CASSMWAGTDTQYF. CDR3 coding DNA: TGTGCCAGTAGTATGTGGGCCGGCACAGATACGCAGTATTTT.

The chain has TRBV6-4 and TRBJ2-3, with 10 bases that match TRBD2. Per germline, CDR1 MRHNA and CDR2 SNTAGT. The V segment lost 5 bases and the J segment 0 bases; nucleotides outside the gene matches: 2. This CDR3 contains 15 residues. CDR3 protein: CASSSGGASTDTQYF. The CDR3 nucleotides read TGTGCCAGCAGTAGCGGGGGGGCTAGCACAGATACGCAGTATTTT.

For the CDR3, the DNA is TGTGCCAGCAGTTATAGGGGCTCCAACACAGATACGCAGTATTTT. Residues: CASSYRGSNTDTQYF. J is TRBJ2-3 and V is TRBV27, with D possibly TRBD1 on 5 matching bases. This CDR3 is built from 15 residues. In germline, CDR1 is MNHEY, CDR2 SMNVEV (reference sequence). The V end lost 4 bases, the J end lost 2 bases, and 13 bases lay between the germline ends.

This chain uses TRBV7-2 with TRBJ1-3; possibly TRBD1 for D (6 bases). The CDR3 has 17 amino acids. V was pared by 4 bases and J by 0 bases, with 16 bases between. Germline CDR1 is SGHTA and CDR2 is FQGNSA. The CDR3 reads CASSYNQGQHSGNTIYF. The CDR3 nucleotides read TGTGCCAGCAGCTATAACCAGGGACAACACTCTGGAAACACCATATATTTT.

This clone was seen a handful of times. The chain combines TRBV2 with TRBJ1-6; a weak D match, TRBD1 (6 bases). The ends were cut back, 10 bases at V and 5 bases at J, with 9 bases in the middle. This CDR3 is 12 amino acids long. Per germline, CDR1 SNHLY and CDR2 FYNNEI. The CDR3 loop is CAKGGNNSPLHF. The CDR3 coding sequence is TGTGCCAAGGGGGGGAATAATTCACCCCTCCACTTT.

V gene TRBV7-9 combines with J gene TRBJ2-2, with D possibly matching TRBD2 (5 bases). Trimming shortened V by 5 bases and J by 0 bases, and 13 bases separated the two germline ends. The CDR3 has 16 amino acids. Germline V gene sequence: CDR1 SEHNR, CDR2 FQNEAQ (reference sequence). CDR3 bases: TGTGCCAGCAGCACGCCAGCGGAAGCGAACACCGGGGAGCTGTTTTTT. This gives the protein CASSTPAEANTGELFF.

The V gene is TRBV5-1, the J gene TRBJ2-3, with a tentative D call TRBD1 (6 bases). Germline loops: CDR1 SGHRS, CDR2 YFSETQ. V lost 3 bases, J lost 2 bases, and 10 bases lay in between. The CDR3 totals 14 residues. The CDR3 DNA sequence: TGCGCCAGCAGCTCGGACAGACTCACAGATACGCAGTATTTT. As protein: CASSSDRLTDTQYF.

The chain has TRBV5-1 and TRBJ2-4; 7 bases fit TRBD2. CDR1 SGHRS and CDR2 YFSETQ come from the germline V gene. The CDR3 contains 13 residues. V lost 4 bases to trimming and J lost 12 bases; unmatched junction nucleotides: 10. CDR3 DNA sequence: TGCGCCAGCAGCCGAGGGGCGGGAGAGGATCAGTACTTC. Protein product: CASSRGAGEDQYF. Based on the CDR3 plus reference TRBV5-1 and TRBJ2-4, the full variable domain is KAGVTQTPRYLIKTRGQQVTLSCSPISGHRSVSWYQQTPGQGLQFLFEYFSETQRNKGNFPGRFSGRQFSNSRSEMNVSTLELGDSALYLCASSRGAGEDQYFGAGTRLSVL.

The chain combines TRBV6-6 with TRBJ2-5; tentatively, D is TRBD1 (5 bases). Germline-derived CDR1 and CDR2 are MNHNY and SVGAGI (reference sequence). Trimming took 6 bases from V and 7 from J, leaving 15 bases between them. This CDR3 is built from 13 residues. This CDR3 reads CASSPQGPGTQYF. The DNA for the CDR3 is TGTGCCAGCAGCCCCCAGGGTCCGGGGACCCAGTACTTC.

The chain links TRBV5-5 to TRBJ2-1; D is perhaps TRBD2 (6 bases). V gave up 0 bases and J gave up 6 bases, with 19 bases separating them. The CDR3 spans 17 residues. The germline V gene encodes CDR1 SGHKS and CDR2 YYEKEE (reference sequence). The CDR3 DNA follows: TGTGCCAGCAGCTTGGCTTTCGGGGGAGCCTTCTTCAATGAGCAGTTCTTC. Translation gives CASSLAFGGAFFNEQFF. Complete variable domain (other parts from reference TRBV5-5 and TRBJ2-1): DAGVTQSPTHLIKTRGQQVTLRCSPISGHKSVSWYQQVLGQGPQFIFQYYEKEERGRGNFPDRFSARQFPNYSSELNVNALLLGDSALYLCASSLAFGGAFFNEQFFGPGTRLTVL.

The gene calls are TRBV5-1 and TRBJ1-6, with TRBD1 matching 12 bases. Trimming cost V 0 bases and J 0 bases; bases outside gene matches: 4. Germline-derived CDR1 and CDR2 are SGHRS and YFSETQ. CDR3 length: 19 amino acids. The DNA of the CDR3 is TGCGCCAGCAGCTTGGGGGACAGGGGGCCAAGCTCCTATAATTCACCCCTCCACTTT. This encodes CASSLGDRGPSSYNSPLHF.

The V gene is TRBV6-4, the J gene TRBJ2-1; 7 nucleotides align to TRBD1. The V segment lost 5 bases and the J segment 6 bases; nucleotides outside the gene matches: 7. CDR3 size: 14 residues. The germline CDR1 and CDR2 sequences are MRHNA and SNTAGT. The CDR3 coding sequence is TGTGCCAGCAGTCAACAGGGGTTTGGCAATGAGCAGTTCTTC. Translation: CASSQQGFGNEQFF.

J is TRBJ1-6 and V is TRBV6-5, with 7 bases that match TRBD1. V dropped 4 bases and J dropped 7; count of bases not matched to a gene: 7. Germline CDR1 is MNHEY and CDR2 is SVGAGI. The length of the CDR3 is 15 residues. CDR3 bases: TGTGCCAGCAGTTCTCAGCCGGGACAGAATTCACCCCTCCACTTT. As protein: CASSSQPGQNSPLHF.

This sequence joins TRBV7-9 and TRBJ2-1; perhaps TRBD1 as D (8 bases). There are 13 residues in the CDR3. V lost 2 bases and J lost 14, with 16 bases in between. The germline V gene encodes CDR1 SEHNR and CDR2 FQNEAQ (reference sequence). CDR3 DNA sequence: TGTGCCAGCAGCTTAAACAGCGGGACAGGAAAGTTCTTC. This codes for CASSLNSGTGKFF.

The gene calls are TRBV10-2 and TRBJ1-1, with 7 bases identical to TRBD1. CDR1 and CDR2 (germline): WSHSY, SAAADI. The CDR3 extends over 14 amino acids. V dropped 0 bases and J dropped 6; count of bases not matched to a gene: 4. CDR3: CASSESGTAAEAFF. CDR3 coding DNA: TGCGCCAGCAGTGAGTCAGGGACAGCGGCTGAAGCTTTCTTT.

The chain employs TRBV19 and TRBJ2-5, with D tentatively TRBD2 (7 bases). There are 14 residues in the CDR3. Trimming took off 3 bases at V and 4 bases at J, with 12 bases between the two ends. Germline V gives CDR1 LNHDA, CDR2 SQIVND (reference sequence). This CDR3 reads CASSIGGGGETQYF. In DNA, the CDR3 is TGTGCCAGTAGTATTGGGGGAGGGGGAGAGACCCAGTACTTC.

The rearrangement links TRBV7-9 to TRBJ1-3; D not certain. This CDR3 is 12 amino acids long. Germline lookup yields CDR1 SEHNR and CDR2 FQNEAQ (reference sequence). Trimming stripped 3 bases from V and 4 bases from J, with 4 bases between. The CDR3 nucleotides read TGTGCCAGCAGCTTCTCGGGAAACACCATATATTTT. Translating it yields CASSFSGNTIYF.

The CDR3 sequence: CASSLLAVNGNQPQHF. CDR3 DNA: TGTGCCAGCAGTTTATTGGCGGTCAACGGCAATCAGCCCCAGCATTTT. The J gene is TRBJ1-5, the V gene TRBV27; unclear D gene. The CDR3 runs 16 residues. Per germline, CDR1 MNHEY and CDR2 SMNVEV (reference sequence). V gave up 1 base and J gave up 2 bases, with 12 bases separating them.